Following are 18 T cell receptor beta chains from one sample sequenced in a study of T cell responses to AZD1222 COVID-19 vaccine. Libraries were prepared by immunoSEQ multiplex PCR; TCRdb keeps only in-frame clonotypes and omits some of them. This sample carries approximately 150,000 clones, around 92% of them seen once, and the ten largest clones take around 2.3%. The specimen comprised peripheral blood, sampled on day 0 of AZD1222 vaccination. These receptors were taken from an adult in good health.

CDR3 sequence (DNA): TGTGCCAGCAGCTTACGGGGTGCCGAGCAGTACTTC. It specifies CASSLRGAEQYF. The chain couples TRBV7-9 to TRBJ2-7; D perhaps matches TRBD2 (5 bases). This CDR3 has 12 residues. Trimming removed 2 bases at V and 6 bases at J, with 8 bases between. The V gene's germline CDR1 is SEHNR and CDR2 FQNEAQ (reference sequence). Complete variable domain (other parts from reference TRBV7-9 and TRBJ2-7): DTGVSQNPRHKITKRGQNVTFRCDPISEHNRLYWYRQTLGQGPEFLTYFQNEAQLEKSRLLSDRFSAERPKGSFSTLEIQRTEQGDSAMYLCASSLRGAEQYFGPGTRLTVT.

The chain combines TRBV7-8 with TRBJ1-6; 7 bases map to TRBD1. This CDR3 spans 14 amino acids. Germline V lookup: CDR1 SGHVS, CDR2 FQNEAQ. The ends lost 10 bases at V and 7 bases at J; junction bases unmatched: 10. CDR3 in amino acids: CAIYRGGWNSPLHF. For the CDR3, the DNA is TGTGCCATCTACAGGGGAGGATGGAATTCACCCCTCCACTTT.

J is TRBJ1-5 and V is TRBV19; 8 bases align to TRBD1. From germline, CDR1 is LNHDA and CDR2 SQIVND (reference sequence). The V gene end was trimmed by 9 bases and the J gene end by 2 bases; junction bases not matched to a gene: 9. The CDR3 consists of 15 residues. DNA of the CDR3: TGTGCCAGCCGGGACAGGTCCGGTGGCAATCAGCCCCAGCATTTT. Amino acids: CASRDRSGGNQPQHF. The whole variable domain, filled in from reference TRBV19 and TRBJ1-5, reads DGGITQSPKYLFRKEGQNVTLSCEQNLNHDAMYWYRQDPGQGLRLIYYSQIVNDFQKGDIAEGYSVSREKKESFPLTVTSAQKNPTAFYLCASRDRSGGNQPQHFGDGTRLSIL.

The chain carries TRBV9 and TRBJ2-7; 7 positions agree with TRBD1. This CDR3 comprises 13 residues. V was pared by 3 bases and J by 4 bases, with 4 bases of the junction left unmatched. Germline V gene lookup returns CDR1 SGDLS and CDR2 YYNGEE. In DNA form, the CDR3 reads TGTGCCAGCAGCGACAGACAGGGTTACGAGCAGTACTTC. Encoded protein: CASSDRQGYEQYF.

The J gene is TRBJ1-2, the V gene TRBV7-9, with D unclear. CDR1 SEHNR and CDR2 FQNEAQ come from the germline V gene (reference sequence). Trimming left V 3 bases short and J 7 bases short, with 15 bases between. The length of the CDR3 is 14 residues. CDR3 in DNA: TGTGCCAGCAGCTTCGGGTCGCCCCGGGGTGGCTACACCTTC. Its translation is CASSFGSPRGGYTF.

The sample holds one count of this clone. This chain connects TRBV21-1 to TRBJ1-2. TRBV21-1 is classified as a pseudogene. The CDR3 is made up of 14 amino acids. The CDR3 region has the DNA TGTGCCAGCAGCAAATTCGCAGGACTCTATGGCTACACCTTC. Protein sequence: CASSKFAGLYGYTF.

The chain links TRBV7-8 to TRBJ2-7; D unclear. Germline CDR1 is SGHVS and CDR2 is FQNEAQ. The CDR3 has 14 amino acids. With 1 base removed from V and 7 bases from J, the gap between germline ends came to 14 bases. For the CDR3, the DNA is TGTGCCAGCAGCTTAGGCGGACCCTCTGGGGAGCAGTACTTC. Encoded protein: CASSLGGPSGEQYF. Based on the CDR3 plus reference TRBV7-8 and TRBJ2-7, the full variable domain is GAGVSQSPRYKVAKRGQDVALRCDPISGHVSLFWYQQALGQGPEFLTYFQNEAQLDKSGLPSDRFFAERPEGSVSTLKIQRTQQEDSAVYLCASSLGGPSGEQYFGPGTRLTVT.

V usage is TRBV30 and J usage is TRBJ1-1; a weak D match, TRBD1 (6 bases). CDR1 is GTSNPN, CDR2 SVGIG, per germline (reference sequence). V gave up 3 bases and J gave up 5 bases, with 19 bases separating them. CDR3 length: 15 amino acids. For the CDR3, the DNA is TGTGCCTGGAGCGCATTCCGAGGGGGATTGACTGAAGCTTTCTTT. Translated, it gives CAWSAFRGGLTEAFF. The variable domain in full, with the rest retrieved from reference TRBV30 and TRBJ1-1, is SQTIHQWPATLVQPVGSPLSLECTVEGTSNPNLYWYRQAAGRGLQLLFYSVGIGQISSEVPQNLSASRPQDRQFILSSKKLLLSDSGFYLCAWSAFRGGLTEAFFGQGTRLTVV.

This clone has a single count. This chain joins TRBV6-5 and TRBJ1-3, with TRBD1 identical over 8 bases. The CDR3 has 14 residues. Germline V CDR1 and CDR2: MNHEY, SVGAGI. The junction had 3 bases not matched to a gene; V was cut back by 4 bases and J by 4 bases. The CDR3 reads CASSSRQGGNTIYF. The CDR3 nucleotides read TGTGCCAGCAGTTCACGACAGGGGGGAAACACCATATATTTT.

The chain links TRBV6-1 to TRBJ1-3; perhaps TRBD1 as D (5 bases). Germline CDR1 and CDR2: MNHNS and SASEGT. V was shortened by 2 bases and J by 0 bases, with 17 bases between the two germline ends. The CDR3 runs 18 residues. The CDR3 coding sequence is TGTGCCAGCAGTGAAAGATCCGGGGGAGGCCCCTCTGGAAACACCATATATTTT. It translates to CASSERSGGGPSGNTIYF.

The chain is built from TRBV27 and TRBJ2-1, with 9 bases aligning to TRBD1. J lost 3 bases, V lost 5 bases, and 5 bases had no gene match. CDR1 is MNHEY and CDR2 is SMNVEV in the germline V gene (reference sequence). This CDR3 has 15 amino acids. The CDR3: CASSPDRGYYNEQFF. The DNA of the CDR3 is TGTGCCAGCAGTCCAGACAGGGGGTACTACAATGAGCAGTTCTTC.

The rearrangement links TRBV25-1 to TRBJ1-1; D gene unclear. The CDR3 loop spans 14 amino acids. The germline V gene has CDR1 MGHDK and CDR2 SYGVNS. Trimming shortened V by 1 base and J by 5 bases, and 11 bases separated the two germline ends. The CDR3 region has the DNA TGTGCCAGCAGTGAATTGAACCGGGCTACTGAAGCTTTCTTT. Protein: CASSELNRATEAFF.

The chain links TRBV5-5 to TRBJ1-5; D gene uncertain. Germline CDR1 and CDR2: SGHKS and YYEKEE (reference sequence). The CDR3 spans 13 residues. Between the trimmed V and J ends, which lost 7 bases and 6 bases, there was a span of 14 bases. The chain's CDR3 is CASGIGVSQPQHF. The CDR3 bases are TGTGCCAGCGGGATTGGTGTTTCTCAGCCCCAGCATTTT.

The CDR3 bases are TGTGCCAGCAGCGTATCGTCCCCCCGAGGACTAGCGGGCTTGGGCAATGAGCAGTTCTTC. Translating gives CASSVSSPRGLAGLGNEQFF. The chain is built from TRBV9 and TRBJ2-1, with 11 bases lining up with TRBD2. Trimming removed 1 base from V and 6 bases from J; junction bases left unmatched: 18. This CDR3 has 20 amino acids. Germline CDR1 and CDR2: SGDLS and YYNGEE.

This CDR3 is CASSERTGGDAYEQYF. CDR3 in DNA: TGTGCCAGCAGTGAGCGGACAGGGGGCGATGCCTACGAGCAGTACTTC. This chain uses TRBV6-1 with TRBJ2-7, with 11 bases lining up with TRBD1. J lost 2 bases, V lost 3 bases, and 6 bases had no gene match. CDR1 and CDR2 from the germline V gene are MNHNS and SASEGT. This CDR3 has 16 amino acids.

The chain joins TRBV7-3 to TRBJ2-1, with a weak D call TRBD2 (5 bases). From germline, CDR1 is SGHTA and CDR2 FQGTGA. The CDR3 contains 16 residues. Deletions cut 5 bases from V and 2 bases from J, with 16 bases between. CDR3 nucleotide sequence: TGTGCCAGCAGCGAAGAACGGAGGCTGGCCTACAATGAGCAGTTCTTC. Amino acid sequence: CASSEERRLAYNEQFF.

The gene calls are TRBV5-4 and TRBJ2-2, with TRBD2 matching 11 bases. CDR3 length: 17 amino acids. J gave up 4 bases and V 3 bases, and 8 bases lay outside the gene matches. Germline CDR1 and CDR2: SGHNT and YYREEE (reference sequence). This CDR3 reads CASSSQTTSGSTGELFF. DNA of the CDR3: TGTGCCAGCAGCTCCCAGACAACTAGCGGGAGCACCGGGGAGCTGTTTTTT.

This sequence joins TRBV18 and TRBJ2-1; D is ambiguous. V lost 0 bases, J lost 8 bases, and 8 bases lay in between. This CDR3 contains 13 residues. Germline V lookup: CDR1 KGHSH, CDR2 LQKENI. The CDR3 coding sequence is TGTGCCAGCTCACCACCTGAGATGTATGAGCAGTTCTTC. Its protein is CASSPPEMYEQFF.